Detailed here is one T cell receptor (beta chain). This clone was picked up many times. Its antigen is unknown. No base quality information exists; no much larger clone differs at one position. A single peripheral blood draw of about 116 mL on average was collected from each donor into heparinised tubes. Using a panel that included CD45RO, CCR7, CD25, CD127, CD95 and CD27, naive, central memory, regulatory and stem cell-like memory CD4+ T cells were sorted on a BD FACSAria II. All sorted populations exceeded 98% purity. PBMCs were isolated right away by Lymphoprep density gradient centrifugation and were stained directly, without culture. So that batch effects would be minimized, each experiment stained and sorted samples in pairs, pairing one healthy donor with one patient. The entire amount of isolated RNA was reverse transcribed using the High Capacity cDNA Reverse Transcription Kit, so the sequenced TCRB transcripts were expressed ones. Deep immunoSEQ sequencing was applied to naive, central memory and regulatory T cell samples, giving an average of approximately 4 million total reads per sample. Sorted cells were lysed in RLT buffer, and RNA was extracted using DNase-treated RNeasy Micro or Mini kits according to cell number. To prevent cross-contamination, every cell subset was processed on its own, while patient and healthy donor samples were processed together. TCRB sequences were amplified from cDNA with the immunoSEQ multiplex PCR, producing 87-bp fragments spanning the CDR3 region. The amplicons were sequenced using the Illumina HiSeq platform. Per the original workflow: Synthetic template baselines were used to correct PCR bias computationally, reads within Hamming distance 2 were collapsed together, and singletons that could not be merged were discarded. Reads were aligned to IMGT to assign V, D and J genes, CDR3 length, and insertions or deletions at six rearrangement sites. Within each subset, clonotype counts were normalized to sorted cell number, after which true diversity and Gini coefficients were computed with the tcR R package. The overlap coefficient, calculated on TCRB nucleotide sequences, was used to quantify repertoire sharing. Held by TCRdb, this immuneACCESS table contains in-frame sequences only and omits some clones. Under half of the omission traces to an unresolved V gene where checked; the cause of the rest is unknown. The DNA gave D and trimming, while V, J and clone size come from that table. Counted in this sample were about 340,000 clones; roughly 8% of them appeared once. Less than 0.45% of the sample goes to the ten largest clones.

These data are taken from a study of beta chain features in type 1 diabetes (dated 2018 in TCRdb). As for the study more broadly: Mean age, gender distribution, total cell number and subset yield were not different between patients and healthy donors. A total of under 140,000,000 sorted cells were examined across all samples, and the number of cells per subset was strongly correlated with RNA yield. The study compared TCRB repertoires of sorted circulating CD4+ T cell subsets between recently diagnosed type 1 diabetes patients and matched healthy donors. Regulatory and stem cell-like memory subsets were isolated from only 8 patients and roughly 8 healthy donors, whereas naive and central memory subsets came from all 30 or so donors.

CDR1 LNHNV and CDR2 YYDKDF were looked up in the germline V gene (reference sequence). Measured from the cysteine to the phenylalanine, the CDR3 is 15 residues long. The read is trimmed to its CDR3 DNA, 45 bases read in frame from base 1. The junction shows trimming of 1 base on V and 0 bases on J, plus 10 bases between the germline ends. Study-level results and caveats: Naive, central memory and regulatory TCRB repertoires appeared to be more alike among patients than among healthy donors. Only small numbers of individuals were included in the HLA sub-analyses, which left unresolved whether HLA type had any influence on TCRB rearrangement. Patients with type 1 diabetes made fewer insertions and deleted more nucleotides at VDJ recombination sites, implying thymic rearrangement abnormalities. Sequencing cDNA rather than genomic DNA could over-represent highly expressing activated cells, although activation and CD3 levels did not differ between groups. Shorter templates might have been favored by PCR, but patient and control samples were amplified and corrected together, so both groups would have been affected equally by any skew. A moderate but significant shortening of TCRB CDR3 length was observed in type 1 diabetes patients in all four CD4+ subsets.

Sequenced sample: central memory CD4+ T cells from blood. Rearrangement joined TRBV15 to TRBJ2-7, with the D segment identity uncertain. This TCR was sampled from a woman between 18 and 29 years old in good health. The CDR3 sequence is CATSRGRASSYEQYF. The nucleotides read TGTGCCACCAGCAGAGGCCGGGCGAGCTCCTACGAGCAGTACTTC.